The T cell receptor (beta chain) under discussion was sequenced for a study of cytomegalovirus exposure and HLA in healthy donors. Primers: 60 Vbeta forward and 13 Jbeta reverse. Assay used: immunoSEQ multiplex PCR; TCRdb lists only in-frame clones, some missing. The data contain around 180,000 clones, over 70% of them seen just once; the ten biggest clones take up 2.1%. CDR3 size: 14 residues. The trim removed 6 bases at V and 6 bases at J, leaving 7 bases unmatched. Germline V gives CDR1 SNHLY, CDR2 FYNNEI. The V call is TRBV2, the J call TRBJ2-1; 8 bases map to TRBD2. Sequenced input: PBMCs. This TCR was recovered from a woman between 18 and 29 years old in good health and CMV-seropositive. The CDR3 sequence is CASRVRLAGNEQFF. The DNA for the CDR3 is TGTGCCAGCAGGGTCAGGCTAGCGGGCAATGAGCAGTTCTTC.